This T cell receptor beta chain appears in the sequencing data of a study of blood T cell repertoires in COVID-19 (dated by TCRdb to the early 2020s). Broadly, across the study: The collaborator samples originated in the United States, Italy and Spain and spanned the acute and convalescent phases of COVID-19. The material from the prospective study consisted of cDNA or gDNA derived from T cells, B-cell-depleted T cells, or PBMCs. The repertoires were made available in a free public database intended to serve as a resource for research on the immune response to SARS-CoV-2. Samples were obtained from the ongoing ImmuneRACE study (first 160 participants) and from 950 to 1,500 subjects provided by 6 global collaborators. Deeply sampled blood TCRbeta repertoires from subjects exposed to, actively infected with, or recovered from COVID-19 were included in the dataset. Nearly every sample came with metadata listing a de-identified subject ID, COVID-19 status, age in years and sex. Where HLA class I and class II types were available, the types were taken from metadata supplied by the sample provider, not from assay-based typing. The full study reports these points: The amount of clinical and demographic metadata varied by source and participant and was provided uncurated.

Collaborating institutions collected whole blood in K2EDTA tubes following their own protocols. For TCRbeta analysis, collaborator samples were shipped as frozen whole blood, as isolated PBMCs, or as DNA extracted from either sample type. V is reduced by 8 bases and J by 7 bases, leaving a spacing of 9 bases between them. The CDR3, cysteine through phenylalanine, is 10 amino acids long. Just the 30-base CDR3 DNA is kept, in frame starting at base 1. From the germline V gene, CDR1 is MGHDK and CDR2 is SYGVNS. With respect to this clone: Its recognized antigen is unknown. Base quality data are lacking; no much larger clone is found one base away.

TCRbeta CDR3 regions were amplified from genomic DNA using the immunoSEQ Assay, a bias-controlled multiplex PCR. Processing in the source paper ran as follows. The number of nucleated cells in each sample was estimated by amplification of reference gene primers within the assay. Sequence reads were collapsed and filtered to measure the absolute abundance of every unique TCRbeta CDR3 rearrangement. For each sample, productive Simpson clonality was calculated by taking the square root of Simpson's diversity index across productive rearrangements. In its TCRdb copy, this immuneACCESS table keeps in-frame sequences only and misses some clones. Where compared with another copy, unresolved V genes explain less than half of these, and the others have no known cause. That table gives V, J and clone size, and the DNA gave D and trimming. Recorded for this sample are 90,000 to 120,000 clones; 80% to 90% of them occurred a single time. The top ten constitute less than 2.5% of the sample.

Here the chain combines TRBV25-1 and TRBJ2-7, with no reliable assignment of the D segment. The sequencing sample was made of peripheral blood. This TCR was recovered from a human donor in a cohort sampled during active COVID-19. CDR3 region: CASGLQEQYF. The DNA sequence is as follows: TGTGCCAGCGGATTACAGGAGCAGTACTTC.